A single T cell receptor (beta chain) is shown here with its context. Its antigen remains unidentified. No quality values exist for individual bases; no much larger clone is one base distant. These data originate in a study of T cell responses to AZD1222 COVID-19 vaccine (dated by TCRdb to the early 2020s). Broadly, across the study: AZD1222 recipients given second doses at about 4 weeks or at about 12 weeks were pooled, since spike-specific TCR depth and breadth were not found to differ between the two schedules. A total of 233 trial participants underwent TCR sequencing, of whom some 200 had received two doses of AZD1222 and 26 had received two doses of the MenACWY control vaccine. Trial participants were enrolled into age subgroups of 18-55, 56-69 and 70-plus years, which contained 148, 28 and 57 TCR-sequenced participants, respectively. Beyond this particular receptor, the publication reports: The 56-69-year group was small, and its depth increase did not reach significance, likely because of low power. Participants were mostly white British and included more females than males, and it was suggested by the authors that clonal diversity may have been underestimated. CD4 TCRs associated with the vaccine covered the entire spike protein, and the dominant responses were in regions 160-218 and 743-854. Because no samples from the day 14 peak response were available, repertoires could be characterized only after the peak T cell response. Reportedly, almost half of the unique spike-specific TCRs recognized epitopes lying outside the regions that are mutated in the B.1.351 and B.1.1.7 variants. Only 5 to 7 AZD1222 recipients were SARS-CoV-2 seropositive at baseline, limiting conclusions about previously exposed vaccinees. After two AZD1222 doses, both the breadth and the depth of spike-specific TCRs were significantly higher than at day 0 and than in MenACWY recipients.

From a lookup of the germline V gene (reference sequence), CDR1 and CDR2 are GTSNPN and SVGIG. Spanning cysteine to phenylalanine, the CDR3 consists of 11 amino acids. Kept here is only the CDR3 DNA, which spans 33 bases and is read in frame from base 1. Cut back by 2 bases and 7 bases, the V and J ends lie 8 bases apart. In light of the paper, this sample's time point label describes: baseline before first vaccination. Vaccinee samples came from UK trials COV001 and COV002, including a single-blind randomized controlled phase 2/3 trial of AZD1222 (ChAdOx1 nCoV-19) in healthy adults. For TCRbeta chain sequencing, PBMC samples were collected from trial participants at day 0 and at day 28 after the second dose. The CDR3 regions of human TCRbeta chains were analyzed by immunosequencing. On the authors' methods: TCRs in the repertoires were compared against a reference library of SARS-CoV-2-specific TCRs that had been generated with the MIRA antigen-specificity platform. Breadth meant the fraction of unique TCRs that were SARS-CoV-2-associated, whereas depth meant the fraction of total T cells that were SARS-CoV-2-associated. Using the MIRA data, every spike-specific TCR was mapped to the spike region that the TCR reacted to and assigned to either a CD4 or a CD8 class. Log10-transformed breadth and depth values were compared by one-way ANOVA with Sidak's multiple comparisons tests. TCRdb carries this immuneACCESS record with in-frame sequences only. Its versions omit some clonotypes, under half of them owing to an unresolved V gene in the studies checked, with the rest unexplained. V, J and clone size were drawn from that table, and D and trimming were deduced from the DNA. The sample yields 100,000 to 150,000 clones; around 87% were counted once. Under 11% of the sample lies in the top ten.

Recombination joined TRBV30 with TRBJ1-1, with the D segment identity uncertain. Material: peripheral blood, obtained on day 0 of AZD1222 vaccination. This receptor was obtained from an adult in good health. The base sequence is TGTGCCTGGAGTACTATGGGTGAAGCTTTCTTT. Its translation is CAWSTMGEAFF.